These 23 T cell receptor beta chains were sequenced from one sample in a study of cytomegalovirus exposure and HLA in healthy donors. The PCR used 60 Vbeta and 13 Jbeta primers. Measured with immunoSEQ multiplex PCR; TCRdb has only the in-frame clones, and not every one. The sample lists over 100,000 clones, around four fifths occurring once. What was sequenced was PBMCs. These receptors were obtained from a woman aged 40-49 years in good health and CMV-seronegative.

The chain is built from TRBV5-1 and TRBJ1-1; TRBD1 agrees at 12 bases. The junction had 3 bases not matched to a gene; V was cut back by 3 bases and J by 6 bases. Germline V CDR1 and CDR2: SGHRS, YFSETQ. This CDR3 is built from 14 residues. The CDR3: CASSWGQGAAEAFF. CDR3 nucleotide sequence: TGCGCCAGCAGCTGGGGACAGGGGGCGGCTGAAGCTTTCTTT.

The chain couples TRBV4-3 to TRBJ1-3, with 8 bases lining up with TRBD1. This CDR3 contains 15 residues. V shed 0 bases and J 11 bases; nucleotides not matched to a gene: 9. The V gene's germline CDR1 is LGHNA and CDR2 YSLEER. DNA for the CDR3: TGCGCCAGCAGCCAAGATGCCCTGACAGGGGTGGCCATATATTTT. Its translation is CASSQDALTGVAIYF.

The chain recombines TRBV27 with TRBJ2-7; tentatively, D is TRBD2 (7 bases). Trimming pared 2 bases from V and 3 bases from J, leaving 14 bases between. The CDR3 runs to 15 residues. Germline CDR1 is MNHEY and CDR2 is SMNVEV (reference sequence). The CDR3 nucleotides are TGTGCCAGCAGTTTAAGGGGAGGGGGGTTCTACGAGCAGTACTTC. Its translation is CASSLRGGGFYEQYF.

The chain recombines TRBV6-5 with TRBJ2-7, with D unclear. The CDR3 is 13 amino acids. V was cut by 2 bases and J by 1 base, with 6 bases left in between. Germline V lookup: CDR1 MNHEY, CDR2 SVGAGI. The CDR3 DNA reads TGTGCCAGCAGTTACGGGCTTTCCTACGAGCAGTACTTC. Protein sequence: CASSYGLSYEQYF.

The chain uses TRBV5-6 and TRBJ2-7; D is unresolved. The V end lost 2 bases, the J end lost 2 bases, and 8 bases lay between the germline ends. The CDR3 extends over 13 amino acids. The V gene's germline CDR1 is SGHDT and CDR2 YYEEEE. CDR3 amino acids: CASSFGRTYEQYF. The CDR3 nucleotides read TGTGCCAGCAGCTTTGGCAGGACCTACGAGCAGTACTTC.

This rearrangement joins TRBV9 to TRBJ1-6; the match to TRBD1 covers 8 bases. Trimming took 7 bases from V and 9 from J; bases not matched to a gene: 18. This CDR3 is built from 17 residues. Germline loops: CDR1 SGDLS, CDR2 YYNGEE. The DNA of the CDR3 is TGTGCCAGCGCCCGTAAGGACAGGGCGGAGGTGGGTTCACCCCTCCACTTT. Translating it yields CASARKDRAEVGSPLHF. Supplemented by reference TRBV9 and TRBJ1-6, the full variable domain reads DSGVTQTPKHLITATGQRVTLRCSPRSGDLSVYWYQQSLDQGLQFLIQYYNGEERAKGNILERFSAQQFPDLHSELNLSSLELGDSALYFCASARKDRAEVGSPLHFGNGTRLTVT.

This rearrangement joins TRBV5-5 to TRBJ1-2; 9 nucleotides match TRBD1. The CDR3 length is 15 residues. With 3 bases clipped from V and 8 bases from J, the junction kept 11 bases outside the gene matches. The germline CDR1 and CDR2 sequences are SGHKS and YYEKEE (reference sequence). CDR3 bases: TGTGCCAGCAGCTGGGAGACAGGGGGAATGGGAGGCTACACCTTC. As protein: CASSWETGGMGGYTF.

This clone showed up just once. The chain has TRBV27 and TRBJ2-5, with TRBD2 matching 7 bases. CDR1 and CDR2 from the germline V gene are MNHEY and SMNVEV (reference sequence). The CDR3 is made up of 17 amino acids. The J segment lost 1 base and the V segment lost 2 bases, leaving 10 bases of the junction unmatched. DNA of the CDR3: TGTGCCAGCAGTTTACGCCCAAGGGCTAGCGGCCAAGAGACCCAGTACTTC. It translates to CASSLRPRASGQETQYF.

The chain is built from TRBV11-2 and TRBJ2-2; 10 bases are shared with TRBD2. Germline V CDR1 and CDR2: SGHAT, FQNNGV. The CDR3 runs to 16 residues. Germline trimming cut 4 bases from V and 4 bases from J; bases unmatched to any gene: 6. This chain's CDR3 is CASSSRTSGPTGELFF. The CDR3 DNA sequence: TGTGCCAGCAGCTCCCGGACTAGCGGTCCCACCGGGGAGCTGTTTTTT.

The V and J genes are TRBV2 and TRBJ2-7, with a possible D match to TRBD2 (6 bases). Trimming took off 4 bases at V and 3 bases at J, with 16 bases between the two ends. The germline V gene encodes CDR1 SNHLY and CDR2 FYNNEI. The CDR3 covers 15 residues. CDR3 residues: CASSVPLAPNYEQYF. In nucleotides, the CDR3 is TGTGCCAGCAGTGTACCCCTAGCGCCGAACTACGAGCAGTACTTC.

This clone has only one observation. The junction and the germline gene differ at one end; a read error may be behind it. V usage is TRBV6-5 and J usage is TRBJ2-2; D possibly corresponds to TRBD1 (6 bases). CDR3 size: 16 residues. The V gene's germline CDR1 is MNHEY and CDR2 SVGAGI. The CDR3 nucleotides read TGTGCCAGCAATTACGCAGCAGGGGCCGCGGCCGGGGAGCTGTTTTTT. Its protein is CASNYAAGAAAGELFF.

There are a few counts of this clone. This chain links TRBV10-3 with TRBJ2-2; 8 nucleotides line up with TRBD1. Trimming removed 6 bases from V and 1 base from J; junction bases left unmatched: 4. The CDR3 is made up of 15 amino acids. Germline CDR1 and CDR2: ENHRY and SYGVKD. The CDR3 DNA reads as TGTGCCATCAGCACAGGGGGAGGGAACACCGGGGAGCTGTTTTTT. Protein product: CAISTGGGNTGELFF.

This clone has only one observation. This rearrangement joins TRBV5-1 to TRBJ2-1, with 10 nucleotides matching TRBD1. CDR1 SGHRS and CDR2 YFSETQ come from the germline V gene. This CDR3 region has 17 residues. V trimming: 3 bases; J trimming: 7 bases; junction bases outside the gene matches: 13. CDR3 coding DNA: TGCGCCAGCAGCTCCTTGGTTTGGGACAGGGGATTAAATGAGCAGTTCTTC. It codes for CASSSLVWDRGLNEQFF. Drawing the rest from reference TRBV5-1 and TRBJ2-1, the complete variable domain is KAGVTQTPRYLIKTRGQQVTLSCSPISGHRSVSWYQQTPGQGLQFLFEYFSETQRNKGNFPGRFSGRQFSNSRSEMNVSTLELGDSALYLCASSSLVWDRGLNEQFFGPGTRLTVL.

The chain couples TRBV6-5 to TRBJ1-2; TRBD1 is a possible D gene (5 bases). Germline CDR1 reads MNHEY; CDR2 reads SVGAGI. The CDR3 is made up of 15 amino acids. V gave up 0 bases and J gave up 3 bases, with 11 bases separating them. CDR3 DNA sequence: TGTGCCAGCAGTTACTCGAGAAGGGGCCACTATGGCTACACCTTC. It encodes CASSYSRRGHYGYTF.

This chain joins TRBV6-5 and TRBJ1-1; maybe TRBD1 (5 bases). The CDR3 contains 15 residues. V lost 0 bases and J lost 2, with 10 bases in between. Germline CDR1 is MNHEY and CDR2 is SVGAGI. The CDR3 nucleotides read TGTGCCAGCAGTTACTCGCGGGGCTTCAACACTGAAGCTTTCTTT. Its translation is CASSYSRGFNTEAFF.

The gene calls are TRBV4-3 and TRBJ2-1, with TRBD1 matching 8 bases. The CDR3 is 18 residues long. V gave up 4 bases and J gave up 0 bases; unmatched junction bases: 11. From germline, CDR1 is LGHNA and CDR2 YSLEER. Here the CDR3 DNA reads TGCGCCAGCAGCCCCGTAATTGGAACAGGGGGCTCCTACAATGAGCAGTTCTTC. This codes for CASSPVIGTGGSYNEQFF.

The CDR3 protein is CASSPGLNAQWSAQYF. The DNA for the CDR3 is TGTGCCAGCAGCCCCGGACTGAATGCACAATGGAGTGCGCAGTATTTT. The gene calls are TRBV11-2 and TRBJ2-3; D perhaps matches TRBD2 (5 bases). Trimming pared 5 bases from V and 10 bases from J, leaving 25 bases between. Germline lookup yields CDR1 SGHAT and CDR2 FQNNGV. CDR3 length equals 16 residues. Drawing the rest from reference TRBV11-2 and TRBJ2-3, the complete variable domain is EAGVAQSPRYKIIEKRQSVAFWCNPISGHATLYWYQQILGQGPKLLIQFQNNGVVDDSQLPKDRFSAERLKGVDSTLKIQPAKLEDSAVYLCASSPGLNAQWSAQYFGPGTRLTVL.

The rearrangement uses TRBV28 and TRBJ1-3; D is possibly TRBD1 (5 bases). V was trimmed by 3 bases and J by 3 bases, leaving 12 bases between them. Germline-derived CDR1 and CDR2 are MDHEN and SYDVKM. CDR3 length: 15 amino acids. The chain's CDR3 is CASSLEGIGGNTIYF. For the CDR3, the DNA is TGTGCCAGCAGTTTGGAGGGGATCGGTGGAAACACCATATATTTT.

This chain uses TRBV11-3 with TRBJ2-1, with no clear D. CDR3 length: 15 amino acids. Germline CDR1 and CDR2: SGHNT and YENEEA. Deletions cut 2 bases from V and 3 bases from J, with 11 bases between. The CDR3 DNA follows: TGTGCCAGCAGCTTATCAGGTTCGGACTACAATGAGCAGTTCTTC. This gives the protein CASSLSGSDYNEQFF.

The rearrangement joins TRBV7-9 to TRBJ2-1; TRBD1 aligns across 9 bases. CDR3 size: 15 residues. Germline lookup yields CDR1 SEHNR and CDR2 FQNEAQ (reference sequence). Trimming took 4 bases from V and 7 from J; bases not matched to a gene: 8. In nucleotides, the CDR3 is TGTGCCAGCAGCTGGACCGGGACAGGGTGGAATGAGCAGTTCTTC. Translated, it gives CASSWTGTGWNEQFF. The entire variable domain, with the rest obtained from reference TRBV7-9 and TRBJ2-1, is as follows: DTGVSQNPRHKITKRGQNVTFRCDPISEHNRLYWYRQTLGQGPEFLTYFQNEAQLEKSRLLSDRFSAERPKGSFSTLEIQRTEQGDSAMYLCASSWTGTGWNEQFFGPGTRLTVL.

This chain uses TRBV27 with TRBJ2-5; the D gene is possibly TRBD2 (6 bases). The J call is doubtful: the DNA matches TRBJ2-7 better. Germline V gene data show CDR1 as MNHEY and CDR2 as SMNVEV (reference sequence). The CDR3 sequence is 14 residues long. CDR3 DNA sequence: TGTGCCAGCAGTTCATATCCGACTAGGGGCGAGCAGTACTTC. Protein product: CASSSYPTRGEQYF.

The CDR3 DNA sequence: TGTGCCAGCAGTAGGGGCGGGAGCGGGGGGAATAATGAAAAACTGTTTTTT. This translates into CASSRGGSGGNNEKLFF. The chain carries TRBV7-2 and TRBJ1-4, with D possibly being TRBD1 (5 bases). The V end was cut by 6 bases, the J end by 4 bases, with 21 bases between. This CDR3 spans 17 amino acids. CDR1 is SGHTA, CDR2 FQGNSA, per germline. Variable domain in full (rest from reference TRBV7-2 and TRBJ1-4): GAGVSQSPSNKVTEKGKDVELRCDPISGHTALYWYRQSLGQGLEFLIYFQGNSAPDKSGLPSDRFSAERTGGSVSTLTIQRTQQEDSAVYLCASSRGGSGGNNEKLFFGSGTQLSVL.

This clone was counted only a few times. The V and J genes are TRBV10-3 and TRBJ2-1; 12 bases line up with TRBD2. V lost 4 bases to trimming and J lost 7 bases; unmatched junction nucleotides: 8. The CDR3 covers 16 residues. Germline V gives CDR1 ENHRY, CDR2 SYGVKD. This chain's CDR3 is CAISARTSGKANEQFF. CDR3 nucleotides: TGTGCCATCAGTGCTAGGACTAGCGGGAAAGCAAATGAGCAGTTCTTC.